Following are 17 T cell receptor beta chains from one sample sequenced in a study of cytomegalovirus exposure and HLA in healthy donors. Primers: 60 Vbeta forward and 13 Jbeta reverse. Method: immunoSEQ multiplex PCR; TCRdb's copy keeps in-frame clones and lacks some. Of tens of thousands of clones in the sample, roughly three quarters were seen once. The sequencing sample was made of PBMCs. These receptors were taken from a man aged 25 to 40 in good health and CMV-seronegative.

The rearrangement joins TRBV25-1 to TRBJ1-1, with a weak D call TRBD1 (6 bases). The CDR3 length is 15 residues. CDR1 and CDR2 (germline): MGHDK, SYGVNS. V lost 3 bases, J lost 3 bases, and 14 bases lay in between. CDR3 in DNA: TGTGCCAGCAGTGACCCGACAGGAGGTTACACTGAAGCTTTCTTT. This encodes CASSDPTGGYTEAFF.

The chain couples TRBV30 to TRBJ1-4, with TRBD1 identical over 8 bases. Trimming removed 2 bases from V and 7 bases from J; junction bases left unmatched: 3. Germline-derived CDR1 and CDR2 are GTSNPN and SVGIG (reference sequence). This CDR3 has 13 residues. CDR3 protein: CAWSPGGPEKLFF. Here the CDR3 DNA reads TGTGCCTGGAGTCCAGGGGGCCCTGAAAAACTGTTTTTT. The whole variable domain, filled in from reference TRBV30 and TRBJ1-4, reads SQTIHQWPATLVQPVGSPLSLECTVEGTSNPNLYWYRQAAGRGLQLLFYSVGIGQISSEVPQNLSASRPQDRQFILSSKKLLLSDSGFYLCAWSPGGPEKLFFGSGTQLSVL.

In this sample, this clone turned up once. The genes are TRBV7-9 and TRBJ2-1, with D hard to call. The ends were cut back, 5 bases at V and 9 bases at J, with 11 bases in the middle. CDR1 SEHNR and CDR2 FQNEAQ come from the germline V gene (reference sequence). This CDR3 is built from 12 residues. The CDR3 here is CASSNQDGEQFF. CDR3 in DNA: TGTGCCAGCAGCAACCAGGATGGTGAGCAGTTCTTC.

The chain links TRBV15 to TRBJ2-7, with TRBD1 matching over 8 bases. Germline CDR1 LNHNV, CDR2 YYDKDF (reference sequence). CDR3 length: 16 residues. Trimming took 5 bases from V and 2 from J; bases not matched to a gene: 11. CDR3 sequence (DNA): TGTGCCACCAGCTCATCCAGGACAGGGTCGACCTACGAGCAGTACTTC. Protein product: CATSSSRTGSTYEQYF.

The chain is built from TRBV13 and TRBJ2-3; TRBD2 matches at 12 bases. The CDR3 consists of 17 residues. After removal of 5 bases from V and 6 bases from J, the junction contained 12 bases not matched to a gene. The germline CDR1 and CDR2 sequences are PRHDT and FYEKMQ (reference sequence). CDR3 nucleotides: TGTGCCAGCAGCCCCACCTCTAGCGGGGGGGCCGGGGATACGCAGTATTTT. The encoded protein is CASSPTSSGGAGDTQYF.

Points on this clone: Relative to the germline gene, one junction end is altered; a read error may explain this. The chain carries TRBV15 and TRBJ1-6; D is undetermined. The CDR3 covers 16 residues. Germline-derived CDR1 and CDR2 are LNHNV and YYDKDF (reference sequence). CDR3 DNA sequence: TGTGCCACCAGCAGAGATGCCAGGCTAAGGTATTCAGCCCTCCACTTT. As protein: CATSRDARLRYSALHF.

J is TRBJ1-5 and V is TRBV4-2; no reliable D call. This CDR3 spans 15 amino acids. Trimming took off 0 bases at V and 4 bases at J, with 10 bases between the two ends. Germline V gene data show CDR1 as LGHNA and CDR2 as YNFKEQ. The CDR3 loop is CASSQESPGNQPQHF. The CDR3 DNA sequence: TGTGCCAGCAGCCAAGAGTCTCCGGGGAATCAGCCCCAGCATTTT.

The chain joins TRBV7-2 to TRBJ1-3, with D hard to call. Germline CDR1 and CDR2: SGHTA and FQGNSA. Between the trimmed V and J ends, which lost 1 base and 12 bases, there was a span of 13 bases. This CDR3 has 13 residues. The CDR3 loop is CASSLGATAFIYF. Here the CDR3 DNA reads TGTGCCAGCAGCTTAGGGGCAACAGCTTTCATATATTTT.

CDR3 region: CASSPRTAIYGYTF. The CDR3 bases are TGTGCCAGTAGTCCTAGGACAGCGATCTATGGCTACACCTTC. The rearrangement links TRBV19 to TRBJ1-2, with TRBD1 as a possible D gene (6 bases). Germline V gene data show CDR1 as LNHDA and CDR2 as SQIVND (reference sequence). Trimming cost V 5 bases and J 4 bases, with 14 bases left between them. The CDR3 is 14 residues long.

The chain couples TRBV19 to TRBJ1-1; the match to TRBD1 covers 7 bases. Germline V CDR1 and CDR2: LNHDA, SQIVND (reference sequence). V gave up 3 bases and J gave up 5 bases; unmatched junction bases: 6. This CDR3 is built from 14 residues. The CDR3 nucleotides are TGTGCCAGTAGTATCAGAGGGGGCCGAACTGAAGCTTTCTTT. This encodes CASSIRGGRTEAFF.

The chain combines TRBV2 with TRBJ2-3, with 7 bases that match TRBD1. This CDR3 contains 16 residues. After removal of 5 bases from V and 0 bases from J, the junction contained 8 bases not matched to a gene. Germline assignment: CDR1 SNHLY and CDR2 FYNNEI. The CDR3 DNA sequence: TGTGCCAGCAGTCAAAGGACAGGCTCTAGCACAGATACGCAGTATTTT. Residues: CASSQRTGSSTDTQYF.

This rearrangement joins TRBV2 to TRBJ1-5; a weak D match, TRBD1 (5 bases). The ends were cut back, 3 bases at V and 7 bases at J, with 34 bases in the middle. Germline values: CDR1 SNHLY, CDR2 FYNNEI. CDR3 length: 21 amino acids. The CDR3, as DNA: TGTGCCAGCAGTGAGATCTGGACGGGGGTCCGGGAGGGCCGAAGGTCACAGCCCCAGCATTTT. It yields the protein CASSEIWTGVREGRRSQPQHF. The full variable domain, with the rest looked up from reference TRBV2 and TRBJ1-5, is EPEVTQTPSHQVTQMGQEVILRCVPISNHLYFYWYRQILGQKVEFLVSFYNNEISEKSEIFDDQFSVERPDGSNFTLKIRSTKLEDSAMYFCASSEIWTGVREGRRSQPQHFGDGTRLSIL.

This clone was picked up a small number of times. The chain is built from TRBV4-2 and TRBJ2-1; TRBD1 agrees at 8 bases. Germline V gene sequence: CDR1 LGHNA, CDR2 YNFKEQ. V gave up 3 bases and J gave up 4 bases; unmatched junction bases: 8. The CDR3 length is 16 residues. CDR3 DNA sequence: TGTGCCAGCAGCCACACCGGGACAGGACGTTACAATGAGCAGTTCTTC. Protein: CASSHTGTGRYNEQFF.

The J gene is TRBJ2-7, the V gene TRBV28; D possibly corresponds to TRBD1 (6 bases). The CDR3 is 12 residues long. The germline CDR1 and CDR2 sequences are MDHEN and SYDVKM. Trimming left V 9 bases short and J 0 bases short, with 9 bases between. The CDR3 DNA reads TGTGCCAGTAGACAGGCCTCCTACGAGCAGTACTTC. Its translation: CASRQASYEQYF.

The V call is TRBV4-1, the J call TRBJ2-1; D might be TRBD2 (5 bases). The V end was cut by 0 bases, the J end by 5 bases, with 11 bases between. Germline V gene data show CDR1 as MGHRA and CDR2 as YSYEKL. The CDR3 length is 15 residues. CDR3 nucleotide sequence: TGCGCCAGCAGCCAAGAAGGGCCTAGCCACAATGAGCAGTTCTTC. It codes for CASSQEGPSHNEQFF.

This clone was counted between two and nine times. The chain carries TRBV5-6 and TRBJ1-5; maybe TRBD1 (5 bases). Germline V gene sequence: CDR1 SGHDT, CDR2 YYEEEE. This CDR3 spans 15 amino acids. Trimming took off 0 bases at V and 2 bases at J, with 9 bases between the two ends. CDR3 sequence reads: CASSLAGGGNQPQHF. In DNA form, the CDR3 reads TGTGCCAGCAGCTTGGCCGGAGGGGGCAATCAGCCCCAGCATTTT.

This clone has more than one count but fewer than ten. The rearrangement joins TRBV29-1 to TRBJ1-1; no clear D. V was cut by 1 base and J by 5 bases, with 14 bases left in between. CDR1 is SQVTM, CDR2 ANQGSEA, per germline. The CDR3 loop spans 14 amino acids. CDR3 DNA sequence: TGCAGCGTTGAAGGCGTGACGGCGGGGACTGAAGCTTTCTTT. Translating it yields CSVEGVTAGTEAFF. The full variable domain, completed using reference TRBV29-1 and TRBJ1-1, is SAVISQKPSRDICQRGTSLTIQCQVDSQVTMMFWYRQQPGQSLTLIATANQGSEATYESGFVIDKFPISRPNLTFSTLTVSNMSPEDSSIYLCSVEGVTAGTEAFFGQGTRLTVV.